This T cell receptor beta chain was identified in a study of blood T cell repertoires in COVID-19. About the study: Researchers got acute and convalescent COVID-19 samples from the United States, Italy and Spain. PBMCs, B-cell-depleted T cells, or T cells provided the cDNA or gDNA that made up the material.

Per the authors' pipeline: Amplifying reference gene primers gave estimates of nucleated cell counts. The data were produced by immunoSEQ multiplex PCR, yet TCRdb's version contains in-frame clones alone and is incomplete. That table supplies the V and J calls and clone size; D and trimming were determined from the DNA. Of about 120,000 clones in the sample, less than 80% are singletons; the top ten hold 2% to 3%. The TCR sequence derives from a man aged 50-59 years with acute or convalescent COVID-19. What was sequenced was peripheral blood.

In DNA, the CDR3 is TGTGCCAGCAGCCAAATAGCGGGACGGGGAACCGGGGAGCTGTTTTTT. Translation gives CASSQIAGRGTGELFF. The genes are TRBV3-1 (or the pseudogene TRBV3-2) and TRBJ2-2, with 8 nucleotides matching TRBD2. V lost 2 bases, J lost 5 bases, and 7 bases stayed unmatched. CDR3 length: 16 residues. In germline, CDR1 is LGHDT, CDR2 YNNKEL (reference sequence).